Each of the 14 T cell receptor beta chains below was sequenced from the same sample in a study of blood T cell repertoires in COVID-19. Sequenced by immunoSEQ multiplex PCR; TCRdb stores in-frame clones only, minus some. The repertoire consists of roughly 410,000 clones, with about 89% occurring once and the leading ten covering 2.3%. The sample taken for sequencing was peripheral blood. All receptors come from a woman aged 60-75 years with COVID-19, enrolled during active disease.

The rearrangement joins TRBV7-8 to TRBJ2-7; TRBD2 agrees at 7 bases. There are 15 residues in the CDR3. Germline CDR1 and CDR2: SGHVS and FQNEAQ. V shed 2 bases, J shed 0 bases, and the junction held 4 bases outside the gene matches. The CDR3 sequence is CASSLPGGPSYEQYF. CDR3 nucleotides: TGTGCCAGCAGCTTACCGGGGGGACCCTCCTACGAGCAGTACTTC.

J is TRBJ2-5 and V is TRBV3-1 (or the pseudogene TRBV3-2); TRBD2 might be the D (6 bases). Germline CDR1 is LGHDT and CDR2 is YNNKEL (reference sequence). V was pared by 4 bases and J by 8 bases, with 20 bases between. There are 15 residues in the CDR3. In DNA form, the CDR3 reads TGTGCCAGCAGCCTGTCGCCAAGTGGAGGGTCCACCCAGTACTTC. As protein: CASSLSPSGGSTQYF.

This sequence joins TRBV9 and TRBJ2-7; 9 bases are a match to TRBD2. CDR1 and CDR2 from the germline V gene are SGDLS and YYNGEE. The V gene end was trimmed by 4 bases and the J gene end by 6 bases; junction bases not matched to a gene: 11. The CDR3 runs 15 residues. The CDR3 region is CASSPRPGLATEQYF. Written as DNA, the CDR3 is TGTGCCAGCAGCCCCAGACCGGGACTAGCAACCGAGCAGTACTTC.

The gene calls are TRBV5-6 and TRBJ1-1; D gene uncertain. Germline CDR1 is SGHDT and CDR2 is YYEEEE. V lost 0 bases and J lost 0, with 3 bases in between. The CDR3 has 13 amino acids. The CDR3 coding sequence is TGTGCCAGCAGCTTGGTTATGAACACTGAAGCTTTCTTT. Translation gives CASSLVMNTEAFF.

The chain employs TRBV28 and TRBJ1-3, with D maybe TRBD1 (6 bases). There are 16 residues in the CDR3. V lost 7 bases and J lost 3, with 19 bases in between. Per the germline V gene, CDR1 is MDHEN and CDR2 is SYDVKM. The CDR3 bases are TGTGCCAGCACCCTCAGCGGGGGGCCGGGTGGAAACACCATATATTTT. This codes for CASTLSGGPGGNTIYF.

The chain uses TRBV27 and TRBJ1-5; 9 bases map to TRBD1. CDR1 and CDR2 from the germline V gene are MNHEY and SMNVEV (reference sequence). J gave up 3 bases and V 1 base, and 7 bases lay outside the gene matches. The CDR3 is 17 amino acids. CDR3 bases: TGTGCCAGCAGTTTATGGGGCGGGACAGGGTCCAATCAGCCCCAGCATTTT. It specifies CASSLWGGTGSNQPQHF.

The chain joins TRBV11-2 to TRBJ2-7; TRBD1 might be the D (6 bases). Deletions cut 5 bases from V and 11 bases from J, with 13 bases between. This CDR3 has 11 amino acids. The germline CDR1 and CDR2 sequences are SGHAT and FQNNGV. The CDR3 DNA reads as TGTGCCAGCAGCCCAGGGACAACTAAGTACTTC. Residues: CASSPGTTKYF.

The rearrangement uses TRBV6-5 and TRBJ2-5; D might be TRBD1 (6 bases). The germline gives CDR1 MNHEY, CDR2 SVGAGI. This CDR3 has 15 amino acids. Between the trimmed V and J ends, which lost 6 bases and 5 bases, there was a span of 19 bases. The CDR3 spells CASRGAWGLQETQYF. The DNA of the CDR3 is TGTGCCAGCAGGGGGGCGTGGGGTCTTCAGGAGACCCAGTACTTC.

The chain has TRBV3-1 (or the pseudogene TRBV3-2) and TRBJ1-2; D is uncertain. Trimming shortened V by 5 bases and J by 8 bases, and 18 bases separated the two germline ends. This CDR3 contains 14 residues. Germline lookup yields CDR1 LGHDT and CDR2 YNNKEL (reference sequence). In DNA, the CDR3 is TGTGCCAGCAGCTTACTAGACAAGGAGGGAGGCTACACCTTC. The encoded protein is CASSLLDKEGGYTF.

The chain couples TRBV2 to TRBJ2-1; D is perhaps TRBD1 (6 bases). Germline V gene sequence: CDR1 SNHLY, CDR2 FYNNEI. This CDR3 has 15 amino acids. V shed 5 bases and J shed 2 bases, with 13 bases lying between them. The CDR3 region is CASSFRTDTYNEQFF. DNA for the CDR3: TGTGCCAGCAGTTTCAGGACAGATACCTACAATGAGCAGTTCTTC.

This clone has a handful of counts. This chain connects TRBV11-3 to TRBJ1-1; D unclear. The V end was cut by 0 bases, the J end by 8 bases, with 7 bases between. Germline values: CDR1 SGHNT, CDR2 YENEEA. The CDR3 loop spans 12 amino acids. The CDR3 region has the DNA TGTGCCAGCAGCTTAGATCGGTCCGAAGCTTTCTTT. Translation: CASSLDRSEAFF.

This clone was picked up one time. This chain links TRBV29-1 with TRBJ2-7; D uncertain. This CDR3 has 13 amino acids. V was pared by 3 bases and J by 0 bases, with 9 bases between. The germline V gene encodes CDR1 SQVTM and CDR2 ANQGSEA. CDR3 residues: CSVDTLRSYEQYF. The CDR3 DNA reads TGCAGCGTTGATACGTTGCGCTCCTACGAGCAGTACTTC.

V gene TRBV5-1 combines with J gene TRBJ2-3; D possibly corresponds to TRBD2 (6 bases). Trimming shortened V by 4 bases and J by 0 bases, and 9 bases separated the two germline ends. CDR1 and CDR2 from the germline V gene are SGHRS and YFSETQ. The CDR3 is 14 amino acids. The CDR3 DNA is TGCGCCAGCAGCACGGGGGAGAGCACAGATACGCAGTATTTT. Its translation is CASSTGESTDTQYF. The complete variable domain, with remaining parts taken from reference TRBV5-1 and TRBJ2-3, reads KAGVTQTPRYLIKTRGQQVTLSCSPISGHRSVSWYQQTPGQGLQFLFEYFSETQRNKGNFPGRFSGRQFSNSRSEMNVSTLELGDSALYLCASSTGESTDTQYFGPGTRLTVL.

A note on this clone: A much larger clone differs from this one at a single base, so this may be a read error. This rearrangement joins TRBV11-3 to TRBJ2-7; 7 bases match TRBD1. Trimming cost V 2 bases and J 5 bases; bases outside gene matches: 0. CDR3 length: 12 residues. The germline V gene has CDR1 SGHNT and CDR2 YENEEA. The CDR3, as DNA: TGTGCCAGCAGCTTAACAGGGGACGAGCAGTACTTC. It specifies CASSLTGDEQYF.